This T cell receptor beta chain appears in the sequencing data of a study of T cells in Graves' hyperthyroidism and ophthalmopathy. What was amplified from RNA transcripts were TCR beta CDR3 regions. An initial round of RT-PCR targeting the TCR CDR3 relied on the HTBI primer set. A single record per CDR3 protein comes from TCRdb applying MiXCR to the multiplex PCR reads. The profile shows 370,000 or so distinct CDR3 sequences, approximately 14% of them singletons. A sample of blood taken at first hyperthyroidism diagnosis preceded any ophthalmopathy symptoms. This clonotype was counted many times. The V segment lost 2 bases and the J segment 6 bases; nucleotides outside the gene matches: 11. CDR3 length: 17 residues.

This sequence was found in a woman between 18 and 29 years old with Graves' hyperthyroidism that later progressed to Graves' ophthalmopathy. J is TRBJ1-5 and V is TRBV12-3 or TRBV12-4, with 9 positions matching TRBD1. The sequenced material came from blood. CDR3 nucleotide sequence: TGTGCCAGCAGTTTATCTAGTAGTACAGGGGGCTCTCAGCCCCAGCATTTT. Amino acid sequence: CASSLSSSTGGSQPQHF.